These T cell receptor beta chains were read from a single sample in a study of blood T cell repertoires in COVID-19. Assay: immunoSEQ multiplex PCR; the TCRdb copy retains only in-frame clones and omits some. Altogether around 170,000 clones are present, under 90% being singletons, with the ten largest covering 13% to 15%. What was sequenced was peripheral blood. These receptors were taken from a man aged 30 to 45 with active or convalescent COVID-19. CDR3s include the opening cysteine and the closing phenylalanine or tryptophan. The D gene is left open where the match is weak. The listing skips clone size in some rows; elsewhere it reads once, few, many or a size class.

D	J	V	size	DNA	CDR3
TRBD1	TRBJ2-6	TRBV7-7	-	TGTGCTAGCAGCCCTGGACAGGGTAGCTCTGGGGCCAACGTCCTGACTTTC	CASSPGQGSSGANVLTF
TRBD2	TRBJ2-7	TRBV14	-	TGTGCCAGCAGCCAATCGTCGGGACTAGCGTCATACGAGCAGTACTTC	CASSQSSGLASYEQYF
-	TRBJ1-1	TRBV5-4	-	TGTGCCAGCTCGCGGGGGGTCACTGAAGCTTTCTTT	CASSRGVTEAFF
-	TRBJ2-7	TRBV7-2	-	TGTGCCAGCAGCTTAGGTGGGAGGCCCTACGAGCAGTACTTC	CASSLGGRPYEQYF
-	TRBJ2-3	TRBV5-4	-	TGTGCCAGCAGCTTGAGTTGGCGGGAAGATACGCAGTATTTT	CASSLSWREDTQYF
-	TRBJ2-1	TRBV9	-	TGTGCCAGCAGCGCGTTCGGGGGGCCCCAGTTCTTC	CASSAFGGPQFF
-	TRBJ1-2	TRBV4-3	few	TGCGCCAGCAGCCAAGAAGGAGGCGGCTATGGCTACACCTTC	CASSQEGGGYGYTF
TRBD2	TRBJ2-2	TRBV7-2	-	TGTGCCAGCAGCTTATCCCCTAGCGGGAGAGCCTGGGCCGGGGAGCTGTTTTTT	CASSLSPSGRAWAGELFF
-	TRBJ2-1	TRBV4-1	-	TGCGCCAGCAGCCAAGATCCACCAGCGGGCTACAATGAGCAGTTCTTC	CASSQDPPAGYNEQFF
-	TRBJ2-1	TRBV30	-	TGTGCCTGGAGAAGGCTACCGGAGGTCAATGAGCAGTTCTTC	CAWRRLPEVNEQFF
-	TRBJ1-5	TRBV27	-	TGTGCCAGCAGCCAATTAGGGGGACGGAATCAGCCCCAGCATTTT	CASSQLGGRNQPQHF
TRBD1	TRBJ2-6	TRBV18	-	TGTGCCAGCTCACCGTGGACAGGTGAGCTTACTTCTGGGGCCAACGTCCTGACTTTC	CASSPWTGELTSGANVLTF
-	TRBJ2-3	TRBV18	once	TGTGCCAGCTCACCCCTTTGGGGGGGCTCTTCTAGCACAGATACGCAGTATTTT	CASSPLWGGSSSTDTQYF
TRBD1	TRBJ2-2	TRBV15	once	TGTGCCACCAGCAGGACAGGGGGAACCGGGGAGCTGTTTTTT	CATSRTGGTGELFF
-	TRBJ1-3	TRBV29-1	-	TGCAGCGGCAGCAGGGGAAGTGGAAACACCATATATTTT	CSGSRGSGNTIYF
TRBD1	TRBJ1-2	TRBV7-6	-	TGTGCCAGCAGCTCCACGGAAGGGGGCGCAGACTATGGCTACACCTTC	CASSSTEGGADYGYTF
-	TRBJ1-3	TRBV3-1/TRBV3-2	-	TGTGCCAGCAGCCGCCTCCCGGAGGGAAACACCATATATTTT	CASSRLPEGNTIYF
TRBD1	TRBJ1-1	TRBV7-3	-	TGTGCCAGCAGCTTCCTCCCGGGACAGGGGGCGGGGACTGAAGCTTTCTTT	CASSFLPGQGAGTEAFF
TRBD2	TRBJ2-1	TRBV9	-	TGTGCCAGCAGCGGCCGGACTAGCGGGGGGCCCAGCTCCTACAATGAGCAGTTCTTC	CASSGRTSGGPSSYNEQFF
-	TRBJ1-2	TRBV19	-	TGTGCCAGTAGTATTGGGCAGGGAGGTGGCTACACCTTC	CASSIGQGGGYTF
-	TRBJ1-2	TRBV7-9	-	TGTGCCAGCAGCCGCGCCCCGTCGGGTGGCTACACCTTC	CASSRAPSGGYTF
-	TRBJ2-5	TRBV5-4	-	TGTGCCAGCAGCAGGACAGCCCAAGAGACCCAGTACTTC	CASSRTAQETQYF
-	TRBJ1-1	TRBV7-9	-	TGTGCCAGCAGCTTAGCCGGCAGGGAGAACACTGAAGCTTTCTTT	CASSLAGRENTEAFF
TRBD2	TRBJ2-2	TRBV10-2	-	TGCGCCAGCAGTGTCTCGCGGGAGTACACCGGGGAGCTGTTTTTT	CASSVSREYTGELFF
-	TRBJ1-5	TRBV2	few	TGTGCCAGCAGTGTGGGCAGCAGCAATCAGCCCCAGCATTTT	CASSVGSSNQPQHF
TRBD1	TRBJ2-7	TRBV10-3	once	TGTGCCATCAGCTCCGGGACAGGGCACGAAGAGCAGTACTTC	CAISSGTGHEEQYF
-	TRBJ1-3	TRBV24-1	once	TGTGCCACCAGTGATTCGGGAGGGTCCTCTGGAAACACCATATATTTT	CATSDSGGSSGNTIYF
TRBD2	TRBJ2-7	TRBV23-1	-	TGCGCCAGCAGTCAATGTGCCTTAGTGGTAGCGGGAGGTAGGTACGAGCAGTACTTC	CASSQCALVVAGGRYEQYF
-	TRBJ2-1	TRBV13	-	TGTGCCAGCAGCAATTACAGGGGACGGGAGCCCGGCTACAATGAGCAGTTCTTC	CASSNYRGREPGYNEQFF
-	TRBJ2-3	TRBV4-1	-	TGCGCCAGCAGCCAAGCCCCTCTGGAGGGAGATACGCAGTATTTT	CASSQAPLEGDTQYF
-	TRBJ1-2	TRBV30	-	TGTGCCTGGGGTAGAACAGAACGCGGCTACACCTTC	CAWGRTERGYTF
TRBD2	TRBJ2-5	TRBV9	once	TGTGCCAGCAGCGTATCTCCCGGATTAGCGGGGGAAGAGACCCAGTACTTC	CASSVSPGLAGEETQYF
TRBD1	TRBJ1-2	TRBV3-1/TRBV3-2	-	TGTGCCAGCAGCTACACAGGGGTAGGCTACACCTTC	CASSYTGVGYTF
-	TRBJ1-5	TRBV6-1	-	TGTGCCAGCAGTGAAGTAAGGGGCAGCTATAGCAATCAGCCCCAGCATTTT	CASSEVRGSYSNQPQHF
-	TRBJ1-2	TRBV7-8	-	TGTGCCAGCAGCTTAGAACAAAGAGGTGGCTACACCTTC	CASSLEQRGGYTF
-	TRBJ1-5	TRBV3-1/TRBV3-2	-	TGTGCCAGCAGCCAAATGTTAGGGGGCAATCAGCCCCAGCATTTT	CASSQMLGGNQPQHF
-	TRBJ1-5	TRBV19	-	TGTGCCAGTAGTCAACAGGCTAGCAATCAGCCCCAGCATTTT	CASSQQASNQPQHF
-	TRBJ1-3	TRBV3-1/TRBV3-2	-	TGTGCCAGCAGCCAAGGGGCACCAACGCACGGAAACACCATATATTTT	CASSQGAPTHGNTIYF
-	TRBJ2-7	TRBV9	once	TGTGCCAGCAGCGCGGGGGACAGCCTAAACGAGCAGTACTTC	CASSAGDSLNEQYF
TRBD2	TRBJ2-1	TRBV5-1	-	TGCGCCAGCAGCTTGGCCAGCGGGGGGGCAAATGAGCAGTTCTTC	CASSLASGGANEQFF
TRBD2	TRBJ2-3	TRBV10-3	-	TGTGCCATCAGAGGAAGGCTAGCGGGAGGCCCAGATACGCAGTATTTT	CAIRGRLAGGPDTQYF
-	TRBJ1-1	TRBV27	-	TGTGCCAGCAGTTTCGGCGGAGCTGAAGCTTTCTTT	CASSFGGAEAFF
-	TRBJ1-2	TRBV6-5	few	TGTGCCAGCAGGACAGGCCCTAACTATGGCTACACCTTC	CASRTGPNYGYTF
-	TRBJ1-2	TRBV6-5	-	TGTGCCAGCAGTTACAATCGGGGATCATATGGCTACACCTTC	CASSYNRGSYGYTF
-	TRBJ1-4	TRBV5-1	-	TGCGCCAGCACCTCCGCCCCATTGGGCCATAATGAAAAACTGTTTTTT	CASTSAPLGHNEKLFF
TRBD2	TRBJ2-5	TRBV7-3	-	TGTGCCAGCAGCTTACTAGCGGGGGCAACAGAGACCCAGTACTTC	CASSLLAGATETQYF
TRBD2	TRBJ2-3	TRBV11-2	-	TGTGCCAGCAGCTCCGCGGCTAGCGGGATAACAGATACGCAGTATTTT	CASSSAASGITDTQYF
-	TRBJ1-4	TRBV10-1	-	TGCGCCAGCAGTGAGAGTGGGGCTGGCGAAAAACTGTTTTTT	CASSESGAGEKLFF
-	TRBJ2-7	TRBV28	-	TGTGCCAGCAGTTCGGGACACTCATACGAGCAGTACTTC	CASSSGHSYEQYF
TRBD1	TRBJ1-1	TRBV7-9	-	TGTGCCAGCAGATACGGACAGGGCTACACTGAAGCTTTCTTT	CASRYGQGYTEAFF
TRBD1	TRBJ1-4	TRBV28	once	TGTGCCAGCAGTTCGTCCGGGACAGGGGTGCGGAATGAAAAACTGTTTTTT	CASSSSGTGVRNEKLFF
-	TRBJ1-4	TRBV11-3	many	TGTGCCAGCAGCTTAACAGTGACGATCCAGGGTCCAACTAATGAAAAACTGTTTTTT	CASSLTVTIQGPTNEKLFF